Sequencing of this TCR beta chain was carried out in a study of patients and donors after allogeneic stem cell transplantation. Trimming at V came to 3 bases and at J to 7 bases, leaving 6 bases not matched to a gene. In germline, CDR1 is KGHDR, CDR2 SFDVKD. The CDR3 runs 14 residues. TCRdb re-called the RT-PCR reads through MiXCR, storing one row per CDR3 protein. Found here are fewer than 500,000 distinct CDR3 sequences, more than 15% of them singletons; the top ten hold less than 9.5%. The sequencing input was blood, either unsorted or a sorted T cell fraction (not recorded which). The gene calls are TRBV24-1 and TRBJ1-2, with 8 nucleotides matching TRBD1. The sequence was obtained from a human donor who was either an allogeneic HSCT recipient or a stem cell or donor lymphocyte infusion donor (not recorded which). It is not recorded whose cells these are; they may come from a transplant donor. The CDR3 spells CATSDDRGLSGYTF. The CDR3 coding sequence is TGTGCCACCAGTGATGACAGGGGTTTGAGTGGCTACACCTTC.